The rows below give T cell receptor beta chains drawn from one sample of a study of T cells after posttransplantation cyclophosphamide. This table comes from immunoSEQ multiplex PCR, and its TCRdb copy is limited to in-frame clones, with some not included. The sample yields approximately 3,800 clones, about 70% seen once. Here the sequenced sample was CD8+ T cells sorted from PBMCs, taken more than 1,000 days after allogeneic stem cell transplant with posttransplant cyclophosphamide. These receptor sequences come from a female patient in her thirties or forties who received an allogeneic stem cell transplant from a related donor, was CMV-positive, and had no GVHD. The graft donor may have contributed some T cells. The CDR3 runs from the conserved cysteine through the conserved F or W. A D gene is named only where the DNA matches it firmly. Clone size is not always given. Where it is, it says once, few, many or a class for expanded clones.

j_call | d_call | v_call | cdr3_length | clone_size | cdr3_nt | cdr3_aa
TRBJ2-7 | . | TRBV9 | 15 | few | TGTGCCAGTTTTTTCAGGCAGGGGACGGCATACGAGCAGTACTTC | CASFFRQGTAYEQYF
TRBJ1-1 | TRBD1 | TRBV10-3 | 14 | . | TGTGCCATCAGTGAGTCAACAGGGGACACTGAAGCTTTCTTT | CAISESTGDTEAFF
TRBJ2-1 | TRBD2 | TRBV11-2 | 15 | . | TGTGCCAGCAGCTTCGGGACTAGCGGGGGAAATGAGCAGTTCTTC | CASSFGTSGGNEQFF
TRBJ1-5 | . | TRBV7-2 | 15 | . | TGTGCCAGCAGCCAAACAGGGATTAGCAATCAGCCCCAGCATTTT | CASSQTGISNQPQHF
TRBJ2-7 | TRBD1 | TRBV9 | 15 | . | TGTGCCATCTGCATCGGACAGGGGACGGCCTACGAGCAGTACTTC | CAICIGQGTAYEQYF
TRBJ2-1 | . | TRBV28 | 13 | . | TGTGCCAGCAGTTTGCCTAGCTTCCATGAGCAGTTCTTC | CASSLPSFHEQFF
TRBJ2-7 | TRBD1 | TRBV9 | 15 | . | TGTGCCATCTTCATCGGACAGGGGACGGCCTACGAGCAGTACTTC | CAIFIGQGTAYEQYF
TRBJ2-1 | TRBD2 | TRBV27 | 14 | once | TGTGCCAGCAGCACTAGCGGGTCCTACAATGAGCAGTTCTTC | CASSTSGSYNEQFF
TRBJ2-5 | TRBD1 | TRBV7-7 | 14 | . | TGTGCTAGCAGCCGCGGACAGGGAGGAGAGACCCAGTACTTC | CASSRGQGGETQYF
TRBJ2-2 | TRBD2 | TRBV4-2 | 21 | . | TGTGCCAGCAGCCAAGAATGGCCGACTAGCGGGGGGGCTTCGAACACCGGGGAGCTGTTTTTT | CASSQEWPTSGGASNTGELFF
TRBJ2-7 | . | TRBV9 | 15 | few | TGTGCCAGTAGCTTCGGGCAGGGGACGGCCTACGAGCAGTACTTC | CASSFGQGTAYEQYF
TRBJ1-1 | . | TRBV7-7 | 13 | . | TGTGCCAGCAGCGTCAGGGGAGACACTGAAGCTTTCTTT | CASSVRGDTEAFF
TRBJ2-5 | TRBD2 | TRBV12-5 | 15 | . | TGTGCTAGTGGTTTGGGCAAAACTAGCGGGGAGACCCAGTACTTC | CASGLGKTSGETQYF
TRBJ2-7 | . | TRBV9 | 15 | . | TGTGCCTTTATTTTCAGGCAGGGGACGGCATACGAGCAGTACTTC | CAFIFRQGTAYEQYF
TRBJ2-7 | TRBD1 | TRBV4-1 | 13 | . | TGCGCCAGTACCGGGACAGGGGTAAACGAGCAGTACTTC | CASTGTGVNEQYF
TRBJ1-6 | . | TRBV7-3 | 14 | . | TGTGCCAGCAGCTTAAGGCAGGGTAATTCACCCCTCCACTTT | CASSLRQGNSPLHF
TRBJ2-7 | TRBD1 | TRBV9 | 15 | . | TGTGCCTGCTGTTTCAAACAGGGGACGGCATACGAGCAGTACTTC | CACCFKQGTAYEQYF
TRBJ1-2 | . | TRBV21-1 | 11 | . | TGTGCCAGCAGATATCGGTCTCCCTACACCTTC | CASRYRSPYTF
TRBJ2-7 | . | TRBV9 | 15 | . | TGTGCCTGTTGTTTCAGGCAGGGGACGGCCTACGAGCAGTACTTC | CACCFRQGTAYEQYF
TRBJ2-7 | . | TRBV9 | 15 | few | TGTGCCAGCATTTTCAGACAGAGGACGGCCTACGAGCAGTACTTC | CASIFRQRTAYEQYF
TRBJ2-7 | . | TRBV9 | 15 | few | TGTGCCTGCTGTTTCAGGCAGGGGACGGCCTACGAGCAGTACTTC | CACCFRQGTAYEQYF
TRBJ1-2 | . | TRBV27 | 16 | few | TGTGCCAGCAGTCCCTGGACCGAGACGACAGACTATGGCTACACCTTC | CASSPWTETTDYGYTF
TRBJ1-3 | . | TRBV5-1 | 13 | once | TGCGCCAGCAGCTTCGGGACGGGGGAGACCATATATTTT | CASSFGTGETIYF
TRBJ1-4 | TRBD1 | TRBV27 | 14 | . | TGTGCCAGCAGTCCGACAGGGGATAATGAAAAACTGTTTTTT | CASSPTGDNEKLFF
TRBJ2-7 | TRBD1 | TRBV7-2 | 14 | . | TGTGCCAGCAGCTTGGGGGACAGGGACTACGAGCAGTACTTC | CASSLGDRDYEQYF
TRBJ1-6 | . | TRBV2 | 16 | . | TGTGCCAGCAGCCCCGGACGGGAAAGAAATAATTCCCCCCTCCACTTT | CASSPGRERNNSPLHF
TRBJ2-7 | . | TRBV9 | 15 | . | TGTGCCAGTTTTTTCGAGCAGGGGACGGCCTACGAGCAGTACTTC | CASFFEQGTAYEQYF
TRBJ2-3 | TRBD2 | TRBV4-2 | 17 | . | TGTGCCAGCAGCCTCGTAGCGGGGGGGCCCAGCACAGATACGCAGTATTTT | CASSLVAGGPSTDTQYF
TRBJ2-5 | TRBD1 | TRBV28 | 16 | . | TGTGCCAGCAGATGGGGGCAGGACAGGGGGCGAGAGACCCAGTACTTC | CASRWGQDRGRETQYF
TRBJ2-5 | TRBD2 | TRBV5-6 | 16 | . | TGTGCCAGCAGCTTGAGCGGGGTGGGGGTGAAAGAGACCCAGTACTTC | CASSLSGVGVKETQYF
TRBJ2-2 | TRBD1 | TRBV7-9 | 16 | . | TGTGCCAGCAGCTCTCCGGACAGGGCCTACACCGGGGAGCTGTTTTTT | CASSSPDRAYTGELFF
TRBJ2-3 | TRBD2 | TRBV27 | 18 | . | TGTGCCAGCAGTTCCCCGGGGGCTAGCGGGGGTTTCACAGATACGCAGTATTTT | CASSSPGASGGFTDTQYF
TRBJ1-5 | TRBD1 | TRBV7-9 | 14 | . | TGTGCCAGCAGCTCCTCGAGGGGGCTGGAGCCCCAGCATTTT | CASSSSRGLEPQHF
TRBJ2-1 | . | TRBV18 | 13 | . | TGTGCCAGCTCACCGGGGCAGTCGAATGAGCAGTTCTTC | CASSPGQSNEQFF
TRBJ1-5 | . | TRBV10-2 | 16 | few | TGCGCCAGCAGTGAGTCACCAGGGAATAGCAATCAGCCCCAGCATTTT | CASSESPGNSNQPQHF
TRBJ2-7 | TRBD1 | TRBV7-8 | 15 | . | TGTGCCAGCAGCTTAGCCCCGGGACAGGGCGGCGAGCAGTACTTC | CASSLAPGQGGEQYF
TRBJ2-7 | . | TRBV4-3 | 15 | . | TGCGCCAGCAGCCAAGATGAGGGGGGGGCCTACGAGCAGTACTTC | CASSQDEGGAYEQYF
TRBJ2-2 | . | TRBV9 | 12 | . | TGTGCCAGCAGCCCTTCCACCGGGGAGCTGTTTTTT | CASSPSTGELFF
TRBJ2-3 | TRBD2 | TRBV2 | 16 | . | TGTGCCAGCAGCCCTTTTGCGGGGGGCATCACAGATACGCAGTATTTT | CASSPFAGGITDTQYF
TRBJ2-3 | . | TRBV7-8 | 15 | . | TGTGCCAGCAGTCAAAATGACAGGCCGCCAGATACGCAGTATTTT | CASSQNDRPPDTQYF
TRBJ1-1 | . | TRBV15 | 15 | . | TGTGCCACCAAGGATCTGGGGGAGGGGAACACTGAAGCTTTCTTT | CATKDLGEGNTEAFF
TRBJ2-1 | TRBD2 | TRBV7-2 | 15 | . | TGTGCCAGCAGCTCGGGACTAGCGGGGGTCAATGAGCAGTTCTTC | CASSSGLAGVNEQFF
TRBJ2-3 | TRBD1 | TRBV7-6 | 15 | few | TGTGCCAGCAGCTTTGGGACAGGGGGCACAGATACGCAGTATTTT | CASSFGTGGTDTQYF
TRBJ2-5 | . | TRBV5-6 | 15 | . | TGTGCCAGCAGCCCCGGTACAGGTCGTCAAGAGACCCAGTACTTC | CASSPGTGRQETQYF
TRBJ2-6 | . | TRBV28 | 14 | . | TGTGCCAGCAGCCACCGGTCCGGGGCCAACGTCCTGACTTTC | CASSHRSGANVLTF
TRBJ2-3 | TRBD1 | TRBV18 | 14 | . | TGTGCCAGCTCGGAACAACAGGGGGTAGATACGCAGTATTTT | CASSEQQGVDTQYF